The T cell receptor beta chain under discussion was sequenced for a study of blood T cell repertoires in COVID-19. Study at large: Samples of COVID-19 (acute and convalescent) were obtained from the United States, Italy and Spain. PBMCs, B-cell-depleted T cells, or T cells were the source of the cDNA or gDNA that made up the material.

Participants, roughly 18 to 90 years old, spanned more than 20 US areas. Participants reported their clinical history, and cohort assignment relied on those reports. The CDR3 sequence is 15 residues long. The trim removed 5 bases at V and 2 bases at J, leaving 6 bases unmatched. CDR1 SNHLY and CDR2 FYNNEI come from the germline V gene. The method was immunoSEQ multiplex PCR; TCRdb's version includes in-frame clones alone and lacks a portion of them. The data hold roughly 240,000 clones, with about 91% observed a single time. Sequences were obtained from PBMCs or T cells enriched from blood (not recorded which). The chain recombines TRBV2 with TRBJ2-3; 8 nucleotides align to TRBD2. The TCR originated in a woman in her forties with acute COVID-19. CDR3 coding DNA: TGTGCCAGCAGTCCCGGACTAGCAACCACAGATACGCAGTATTTT. Translated, it gives CASSPGLATTDTQYF.